The T cell receptor beta chain described here comes from a study of T cell changes during pregnancy in multiple sclerosis. Repertoires were generated with immunoSEQ multiplex PCR, while TCRdb's copy carries only in-frame clones and drops some. This sample carries 65,000 to 85,000 clones, 80% to 95% of them seen once, and the ten largest clones take around 0.27%. Trimming removed 2 bases from V and 3 bases from J, with 10 bases in between. CDR1 WSHSY and CDR2 SAAADI come from the germline V gene. The CDR3 consists of 14 residues. This sample comprised CD4+ T cells from peripheral blood mononuclear cells, obtained after pregnancy. This receptor was identified in a female donor with multiple sclerosis, enrolled in a pregnancy study. This chain joins TRBV10-2 and TRBJ1-2; no firm D call. The CDR3 DNA follows: TGCGCCAGCAGTGAGGAGACACGCCACTATGGCTACACCTTC. Translated, it gives CASSEETRHYGYTF.